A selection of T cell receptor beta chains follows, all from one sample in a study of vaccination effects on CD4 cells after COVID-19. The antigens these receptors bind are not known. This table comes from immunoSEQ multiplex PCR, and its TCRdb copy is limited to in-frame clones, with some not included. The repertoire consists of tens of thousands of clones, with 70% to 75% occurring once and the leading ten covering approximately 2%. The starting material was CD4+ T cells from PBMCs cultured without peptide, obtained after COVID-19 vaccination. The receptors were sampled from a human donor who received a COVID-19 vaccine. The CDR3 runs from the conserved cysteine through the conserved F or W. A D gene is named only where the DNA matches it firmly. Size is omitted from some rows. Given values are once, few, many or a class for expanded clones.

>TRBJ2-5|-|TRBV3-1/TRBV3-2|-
CASSDGGYETQYF
TGTGCCAGCAGCGACGGGGGTTATGAGACCCAGTACTTC
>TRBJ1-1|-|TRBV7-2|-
CASSLVYNRGEAFF
TGTGCCAGCAGCTTAGTCTATAACCGCGGTGAAGCTTTCTTT
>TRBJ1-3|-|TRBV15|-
CATSRDSQGSGNTIYF
TGTGCCACCAGCAGAGATTCACAGGGATCGGGAAACACCATATATTTT
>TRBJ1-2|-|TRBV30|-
CAWSVNGYIDHGYTF
TGTGCCTGGAGTGTAAACGGTTATATTGATCATGGCTACACCTTC
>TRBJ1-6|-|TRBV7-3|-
CASSLQGRDSPLHF
TGTGCCAGCAGCCTACAGGGACGAGATTCACCCCTCCACTTT
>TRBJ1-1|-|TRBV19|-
CASSYGGAGMNTEAFF
TGTGCCAGTAGCTATGGGGGGGCAGGGATGAACACTGAAGCTTTCTTT
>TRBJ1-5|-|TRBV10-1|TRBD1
CASSEGTASNQPQHF
TGCGCCAGCAGTGAAGGGACAGCGAGCAATCAGCCCCAGCATTTT
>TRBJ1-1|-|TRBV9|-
CASSVVGAYTEAFF
TGTGCCAGCAGCGTAGTAGGGGCGTACACTGAAGCTTTCTTT
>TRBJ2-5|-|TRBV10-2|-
CASSAQGPETQYF
TGCGCCAGCAGTGCTCAGGGGCCGGAGACCCAGTACTTC
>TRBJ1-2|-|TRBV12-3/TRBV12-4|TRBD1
CASSQQGAGGYTF
TGTGCCAGCAGTCAACAGGGGGCGGGGGGCTACACCTTC
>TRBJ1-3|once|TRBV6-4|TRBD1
CASSETTGAGNTIYF
TGTGCCAGCAGTGAAACGACAGGGGCTGGAAACACCATATATTTT